Shown below are 5 T cell receptor beta chains from a single sample sequenced in a study of blood T cells in healthy people across ages. Next came a second PCR, run for about 7 to 12 cycles, which used a sample-barcoded 5' primer along with a J-beta primer mix. MiXCR was run by TCRdb on the 5' RACE reads, yielding one entry per CDR3 protein. Of about 1.6 million distinct CDR3 sequences listed, around 35% are singletons. The sequencing input was blood. These receptor sequences come from a woman aged 30 to 39 in good health.

In its sample, this clonotype was seen a few times. The chain employs TRBV5-6 and TRBJ2-6, with no clear D. Trimming left V 3 bases short and J 0 bases short, with 10 bases between. Germline CDR1 and CDR2: SGHDT and YYEEEE. CDR3 length: 16 residues. The CDR3 here is CASSSVGYSGANVLTF. Here the CDR3 DNA reads TGTGCCAGCAGCTCGGTGGGATACTCTGGGGCCAACGTCCTGACTTTC.

This sequence joins TRBV14 and TRBJ2-4, with D perhaps matching TRBD2 (5 bases). The DNA end is more similar to TRBJ2-7, so the J call may be wrong. CDR3 length: 14 amino acids. Germline values: CDR1 SGHDN, CDR2 FVKESK. The CDR3 bases are TGTGCCAGCAGCCATAGCCTTGGTAGCGACGAGCAGTACTTC. Translation: CASSHSLGSDEQYF.

The chain joins TRBV27 to TRBJ2-6; D may be TRBD2 (6 bases). V dropped 11 bases and J dropped 0 bases, with 14 bases sitting between them. Germline CDR1 and CDR2: MNHEY and SMNVEV (reference sequence). This CDR3 has 15 residues. The CDR3 sequence is CAVFREDSGANVLTF. The DNA of the CDR3 is TGTGCCGTATTCAGGGAGGACTCTGGGGCCAACGTCCTGACTTTC. The complete variable domain, with remaining parts taken from reference TRBV27 and TRBJ2-6, reads EAQVTQNPRYLITVTGKKLTVTCSQNMNHEYMSWYRQDPGLGLRQIYYSMNVEVTDKGDVPEGYKVSRKEKRNFPLILESPSPNQTSLYFCAVFREDSGANVLTFGAGSRLTVL.

J is TRBJ2-1 and V is TRBV20-1, with 7 bases fitting TRBD1. Germline V CDR1 and CDR2: DFQATT, SNEGSKA (reference sequence). The CDR3 spans 15 residues. V lost 6 bases, J lost 0 bases, and 8 bases stayed unmatched. CDR3 DNA sequence: TGCAGTGCCCAACAGGGGACCCACTCCTACAATGAGCAGTTCTTC. Protein sequence: CSAQQGTHSYNEQFF.

Many counts were recorded for this clonotype. This chain joins TRBV7-2 and TRBJ2-1; weak D call: TRBD1 (5 bases). V was shortened by 5 bases and J by 0 bases, with 17 bases between the two germline ends. CDR1 is SGHTA, CDR2 FQGNSA, per germline. The CDR3 is 17 residues long. In DNA, the CDR3 is TGTGCCAGCAGCGTTTGGTGGGGCCACTCCTCCTACAATGAGCAGTTCTTC. Its protein is CASSVWWGHSSYNEQFF.